This TCR beta chain was sequenced during a study of cytomegalovirus exposure and HLA in healthy donors. As for the study in general: A later analysis reported the same platform for the 110 or so validation repertoires and the roughly 700 first-cohort repertoires.

The CDR3 covers 15 residues. V was clipped by 3 bases and J by 2 bases; unmatched bases: 5. Germline V lookup: CDR1 SGHTA, CDR2 FQGTGA. Overall study findings and caveats: Cytomegalovirus association was assigned to 170 or so TCR beta chains.

An approximately 120-subject validation cohort, separate from the approximately 690-subject first cohort, supplied the donors. Worth noting for this clone: Its matching antigen is unknown.

Repertoires were generated with immunoSEQ multiplex PCR, while TCRdb's copy carries only in-frame clones and drops some. This repertoire shows 120,000 or so clones, approximately 88% found once; its top ten account for about 1.5%. Input material: PBMCs. This receptor was taken from a woman aged 30 to 39 in good health and CMV-seropositive. The V and J genes are TRBV7-3 and TRBJ2-3; 7 bases fit TRBD1. CDR3 nucleotide sequence: TGTGCCAGCAGCTTCGGCGACAGGGACACAGATACGCAGTATTTT. It specifies CASSFGDRDTDTQYF.